The 19 T cell receptor beta chains below come from one sample, sequenced in a study of shared clonotypes between healthy human individuals. Data came from immunoSEQ multiplex PCR; TCRdb stores just in-frame clones and leaves some out. This table holds 2.5 million or so clones, around 90% found once. Specimen: naive CD4+ T cells sorted from blood. Stated subset: CD45RA+ positively selected. These receptors all stem from a young man in good health.

This chain links TRBV2 with TRBJ1-2; 10 bases are a match to TRBD1. Germline-derived CDR1 and CDR2 are SNHLY and FYNNEI. Trimming removed 5 bases from V and 8 bases from J; junction bases left unmatched: 14. The CDR3 loop spans 16 amino acids. The CDR3 is CASSTPTGGSSGGYTF. For the CDR3, the DNA is TGTGCCAGCAGTACGCCGACAGGGGGCTCGAGTGGGGGCTACACCTTC. Full variable domain (missing parts from reference TRBV2 and TRBJ1-2): EPEVTQTPSHQVTQMGQEVILRCVPISNHLYFYWYRQILGQKVEFLVSFYNNEISEKSEIFDDQFSVERPDGSNFTLKIRSTKLEDSAMYFCASSTPTGGSSGGYTFGSGTRLTVV.

V usage is TRBV11-2 and J usage is TRBJ1-2; D remains ambiguous. V dropped 0 bases and J dropped 8 bases, with 22 bases sitting between them. The CDR3 contains 17 residues. Germline loops: CDR1 SGHAT, CDR2 FQNNGV. This CDR3 reads CASSLDLEGAHNGGYTF. The DNA of the CDR3 is TGTGCCAGCAGCTTAGATCTGGAGGGCGCCCATAATGGGGGCTACACCTTC.

The chain employs TRBV7-2 and TRBJ2-5; 12 bases are a match to TRBD2. Germline V gives CDR1 SGHTA, CDR2 FQGNSA. This CDR3 region has 15 residues. V lost 4 bases, J lost 5 bases, and 5 bases stayed unmatched. The CDR3 loop is CASSSRLAGVETQYF. The CDR3 DNA is TGTGCCAGCAGCTCCAGACTAGCGGGAGTGGAGACCCAGTACTTC.

V is TRBV19 and J is TRBJ2-5, with unresolved D. Germline CDR1 is LNHDA and CDR2 is SQIVND (reference sequence). The CDR3 is 14 amino acids. The germline V and J ends were trimmed by 4 bases and 8 bases, with 17 bases remaining between them. The CDR3 loop is CASSTPDGSITQYF. In DNA form, the CDR3 reads TGTGCCAGTAGTACCCCCGACGGGTCCATAACCCAGTACTTC.

The chain carries TRBV28 and TRBJ2-7; the match to TRBD1 covers 7 bases. CDR1 MDHEN and CDR2 SYDVKM come from the germline V gene. This CDR3 has 17 amino acids. V was pared by 7 bases and J by 4 bases, with 19 bases of the junction left unmatched. This CDR3 reads CASTSTLGRGNPYEQYF. The CDR3 DNA reads TGTGCCAGCACCTCAACCCTAGGCAGGGGGAATCCGTACGAGCAGTACTTC.

The chain couples TRBV11-3 to TRBJ2-3; 11 nucleotides match TRBD2. V shed 2 bases, J shed 4 bases, and the junction held 5 bases outside the gene matches. The CDR3 is 16 amino acids. The germline V gene encodes CDR1 SGHNT and CDR2 YENEEA. CDR3 nucleotide sequence: TGTGCCAGCAGCTTATTTGGGACTAGCGGCTCAGATACGCAGTATTTT. Amino acids: CASSLFGTSGSDTQYF.

This clone was picked up one time. Other DNA sequences in this sample translate to the same CDR3. The chain is built from TRBV27 and TRBJ2-1; 7 bases align to TRBD1. CDR1 and CDR2 from the germline V gene are MNHEY and SMNVEV (reference sequence). The CDR3 runs 12 residues. J lost 4 bases, V lost 8 bases, and 2 bases had no gene match. CDR3 nucleotide sequence: TGTGCCAGCCGACAGGGATACAATGAGCAGTTCTTC. It encodes CASRQGYNEQFF.

The CDR3 spells CASSQDWDRTYEQYF. The DNA for the CDR3 is TGCGCCAGCAGCCAAGACTGGGACAGGACCTACGAGCAGTACTTC. The rearrangement joins TRBV4-3 to TRBJ2-5; 8 bases agree with TRBD1. The end of the DNA fits TRBJ2-7 better, so the J call may be wrong. The CDR3 sequence is 15 residues long. Per the germline V gene, CDR1 is LGHNA and CDR2 is YSLEER.

The chain recombines TRBV11-2 with TRBJ2-7; D ambiguous. Deletions cut 7 bases from V and 4 bases from J, with 14 bases between. The CDR3 extends over 13 amino acids. From germline, CDR1 is SGHAT and CDR2 FQNNGV. The CDR3 DNA reads as TGTGCCAGCATCCGAACTGGTCTATACGAGCAGTACTTC. Protein: CASIRTGLYEQYF.

The chain links TRBV2 to TRBJ1-2; 9 bases are a match to TRBD1. The CDR3 sequence is 14 residues long. The ends lost 8 bases at V and 6 bases at J; junction bases unmatched: 10. Germline-derived CDR1 and CDR2 are SNHLY and FYNNEI. CDR3 amino acids: CASALGQGSHGYTF. CDR3 nucleotides: TGTGCCAGCGCTCTGGGACAGGGTTCTCATGGCTACACCTTC.

This chain joins TRBV5-4 and TRBJ2-7, with no clear D. This CDR3 region has 14 residues. Trimming removed 4 bases at V and 5 bases at J, with 16 bases between. Germline loops: CDR1 SGHNT, CDR2 YYREEE (reference sequence). This CDR3 reads CASSLDGVRDEQYF. CDR3 nucleotides: TGTGCCAGCAGCCTGGACGGCGTACGGGACGAGCAGTACTTC.

This clone was detected once. The rearrangement links TRBV27 to TRBJ1-6, with a possible D match to TRBD1 (5 bases). CDR1 MNHEY and CDR2 SMNVEV come from the germline V gene (reference sequence). The CDR3 spans 17 residues. V was cut by 4 bases and J by 0 bases, with 13 bases left in between. The DNA of the CDR3 is TGTGCCAGCAGTTCTAGGGGCGGGAACTCCTATAATTCACCCCTCCACTTT. Its translation is CASSSRGGNSYNSPLHF.

The V and J genes are TRBV10-3 and TRBJ2-2, with 7 bases identical to TRBD2. CDR1 ENHRY and CDR2 SYGVKD come from the germline V gene. This CDR3 comprises 16 residues. J lost 1 base, V lost 4 bases, and 6 bases had no gene match. The CDR3 protein is CAISALGGVNTGELFF. The CDR3 DNA is TGTGCCATCAGTGCCTTGGGGGGGGTGAACACCGGGGAGCTGTTTTTT.

The rearrangement joins TRBV7-2 to TRBJ2-1; 16 bases match TRBD2. Germline assignment: CDR1 SGHTA and CDR2 FQGNSA. J was trimmed by 8 bases and V by 5 bases; bases with no gene match: 6. The CDR3 runs to 16 residues. The CDR3 DNA sequence: TGTGCCAGCAGCGGGGGACTAGCGGGAGGGAACGATGAGCAGTTCTTC. Translating gives CASSGGLAGGNDEQFF. The whole variable domain, filled in from reference TRBV7-2 and TRBJ2-1, reads GAGVSQSPSNKVTEKGKDVELRCDPISGHTALYWYRQSLGQGLEFLIYFQGNSAPDKSGLPSDRFSAERTGGSVSTLTIQRTQQEDSAVYLCASSGGLAGGNDEQFFGPGTRLTVL.

This chain joins TRBV28 and TRBJ2-2, with 11 bases lining up with TRBD1. The length of the CDR3 is 15 residues. V was pared by 6 bases and J by 6 bases, with 6 bases of the junction left unmatched. CDR1 and CDR2 (germline): MDHEN, SYDVKM. The CDR3 nucleotides are TGTGCCAGCAGCCCCGGGACAGGGGGACCCGGGGAGCTGTTTTTT. Translation: CASSPGTGGPGELFF.

The gene calls are TRBV6-6 and TRBJ2-5; D unresolved. V dropped 5 bases and J dropped 5 bases, with 9 bases sitting between them. Germline V CDR1 and CDR2: MNHNY, SVGAGI (reference sequence). The CDR3 has 12 residues. The CDR3 spells CASSRVRETQYF. In nucleotides, the CDR3 is TGTGCCAGCAGTAGGGTTCGGGAGACCCAGTACTTC.

This clone was recorded only once. The J gene is TRBJ1-1, the V gene TRBV5-6, with D hard to call. Germline V gives CDR1 SGHDT, CDR2 YYEEEE. V lost 2 bases, J lost 1 base, and 12 bases lay in between. The CDR3 consists of 15 residues. CDR3 DNA: TGTGCCAGCAGCTTCCCCGGACGGACGAACACTGAAGCTTTCTTT. This codes for CASSFPGRTNTEAFF.

The chain is built from TRBV19 and TRBJ1-2, with no clear D. CDR1 and CDR2 (germline): LNHDA, SQIVND (reference sequence). The V gene lost 0 bases and the J gene lost 7 bases, with 6 bases spanning the gap. The CDR3 runs 12 residues. The CDR3 DNA reads TGTGCCAGTAGTATAGAAGGATTTGGCTACACCTTC. This translates into CASSIEGFGYTF.

About this clone itself: The sample carries other DNA sequences with the same CDR3. The V call is TRBV7-2, the J call TRBJ1-1, with D perhaps TRBD1 (5 bases). V lost 3 bases and J lost 2, with 10 bases in between. This CDR3 comprises 14 residues. Germline loops: CDR1 SGHTA, CDR2 FQGNSA. The CDR3 here is CASSLGGVNTEAFF. Here the CDR3 DNA reads TGTGCCAGCAGCTTGGGGGGAGTAAACACTGAAGCTTTCTTT.